This T cell receptor beta chain was documented in a study of shared clonotypes between healthy human individuals. The protocol was immunoSEQ multiplex PCR, while the TCRdb copy is restricted to in-frame clones and leaves out a portion. The sample holds 550,000 to 850,000 clones, less than 85% seen once. Sample: memory CD4+ T cells sorted from blood. Indicated subset: CD45RA-negative fraction. The receptor was isolated from a woman aged 30 to 39 in good health.

CDR3 bases: TGTGCCATCAGCCCCGGGGGAGTAGCGGGCATCTACAATGAGCAGTTCTTC. Translating it yields CAISPGGVAGIYNEQFF. The gene calls are TRBV10-3 and TRBJ2-1; the match to TRBD2 covers 7 bases. Per germline, CDR1 ENHRY and CDR2 SYGVKD. The CDR3 spans 17 residues. J gave up 3 bases and V 6 bases, and 14 bases lay outside the gene matches.